This is a list of T cell receptor beta chains from one sample in a study of response to subunit inactivated influenza vaccine. TCRdb re-derived calls from the RT-PCR reads in MiXCR, one entry per CDR3 protein. There are roughly 500,000 distinct CDR3 sequences in the sample; 16% occur only once, and 3% to 3.5% lies in the top ten. Sequenced here: CD4+ T cells sorted from PBMCs, sampled roughly 24 months after vaccination. These receptors all come from a man between 50 and 69 years old who received an inactivated influenza vaccine. CDR3s include the opening cysteine and the closing phenylalanine or tryptophan. The order of the fields is clone size, D gene, CDR3 length, V gene, J gene, CDR3 protein, CDR3 DNA. A D gene is named only where the DNA matches it firmly. Some rows mark clone size as missing; the rest say once, few, many or name a class of expanded clone.

size: NA; D: NA; length: 13; V: TRBV11-3; J: TRBJ2-7; CDR3: CASSFASSYEQYF; DNA: TGTGCCAGCAGCTTTGCAAGCTCCTACGAGCAGTACTTC
size: few; D: NA; length: 13; V: TRBV18; J: TRBJ1-1; CDR3: CASAGQKNTEAFF; DNA: TGTGCCAGCGCCGGACAGAAGAACACTGAAGCTTTCTTT
size: NA; D: NA; length: 15; V: TRBV6-2/TRBV6-3; J: TRBJ2-1; CDR3: CASSPRLRTNNEQFF; DNA: TGTGCCAGCAGCCCCCGGTTGAGGACTAACAATGAGCAGTTCTTC
size: many; D: NA; length: 15; V: TRBV12-3/TRBV12-4; J: TRBJ2-1; CDR3: CASSSRDSSYNEQFF; DNA: TGTGCCAGCAGTTCCCGGGATTCGTCCTACAATGAGCAGTTCTTC
size: few; D: TRBD1; length: 15; V: TRBV20-1; J: TRBJ2-7; CDR3: CSVTGGVTASYEQYF; DNA: TGCAGTGTTACAGGGGGAGTAACCGCCTCCTACGAGCAGTACTTC
size: few; D: NA; length: 14; V: TRBV10-3; J: TRBJ2-2; CDR3: CAIRGEENTGELFF; DNA: TGTGCCATCAGGGGAGAAGAGAACACCGGGGAGCTGTTTTTT
size: few; D: NA; length: 13; V: TRBV20-1; J: TRBJ1-2; CDR3: CSSVDGGNYGYTF; DNA: TGCAGCTCGGTGGACGGGGGCAACTATGGCTACACCTTC
size: many; D: NA; length: 12; V: TRBV20-1; J: TRBJ2-2; CDR3: CSASNSPGVLFF; DNA: TGCAGTGCTAGTAACTCGCCCGGGGTGCTGTTTTTT
size: few; D: TRBD1; length: 16; V: TRBV5-5; J: TRBJ2-3; CDR3: CASSLGQGVGTDTQYF; DNA: TGTGCCAGCAGCTTGGGACAGGGTGTGGGCACAGATACGCAGTATTTT
size: NA; D: TRBD2; length: 14; V: TRBV10-3; J: TRBJ2-1; CDR3: CAISRTSGSYEQFF; DNA: TGTGCCATCAGTAGGACTAGCGGGAGCTATGAGCAGTTCTTC
size: NA; D: NA; length: 13; V: TRBV10-3; J: TRBJ2-3; CDR3: CAISERVTDTQYF; DNA: TGTGCCATCAGTGAACGGGTCACAGATACGCAGTATTTT
size: few; D: NA; length: 12; V: TRBV20-1; J: TRBJ1-1; CDR3: CSAGGGDTEAFF; DNA: TGCAGTGCTGGGGGCGGGGACACTGAAGCTTTCTTT
size: once; D: NA; length: 15; V: TRBV6-1; J: TRBJ2-5; CDR3: CASSSTGTPGETQYF; DNA: TGTGCCAGCAGTAGTACCGGGACTCCTGGAGAGACCCAGTACTTC
size: few; D: NA; length: 13; V: TRBV4-1; J: TRBJ2-5; CDR3: CASSQSQWETQYF; DNA: TGCGCCAGCAGCCAATCCCAGTGGGAGACCCAGTACTTC
size: NA; D: NA; length: 15; V: TRBV28; J: TRBJ2-1; CDR3: CASSLSWRSVDEQFF; DNA: TGTGCCAGCAGTTTATCCTGGCGGTCCGTAGATGAGCAGTTCTTC
size: NA; D: NA; length: 15; V: TRBV4-3; J: TRBJ2-2; CDR3: CASSQGRLGAGELFF; DNA: TGCGCCAGCAGCCAAGGCCGACTTGGTGCCGGGGAGCTGTTTTTT
size: few; D: TRBD1; length: 14; V: TRBV5-1; J: TRBJ1-1; CDR3: CASSRGTEVQPAFF; DNA: TGCGCCAGCAGCCGTGGGACAGAAGTCCAGCCAGCTTTCTTT
size: many; D: NA; length: 15; V: TRBV5-1; J: TRBJ1-1; CDR3: CASSLGIRENTEAFF; DNA: TGCGCCAGCAGCTTGGGTATCAGGGAGAACACTGAAGCTTTCTTT
size: NA; D: NA; length: 14; V: TRBV5-1; J: TRBJ2-1; CDR3: CASRGTESHNEQFF; DNA: TGCGCCAGCCGGGGGACAGAGTCCCACAATGAGCAGTTCTTC
size: few; D: NA; length: 15; V: TRBV20-1; J: TRBJ1-6; CDR3: CSARAGTALNSPLHF; DNA: TGCAGTGCTAGAGCGGGGACTGCGCTTAATTCACCCCTCCACTTT
size: once; D: TRBD2; length: 20; V: TRBV11-2; J: TRBJ2-3; CDR3: CASSSRYRTSGPPQRDTQYF; DNA: TGTGCCAGCAGCTCCCGTTACCGGACTAGCGGCCCCCCGCAGAGGGATACGCAGTATTTT
size: NA; D: TRBD2; length: 16; V: TRBV10-3; J: TRBJ2-3; CDR3: CAISEQPGLGADTQYF; DNA: TGTGCCATCAGTGAGCAGCCGGGACTAGGAGCAGATACGCAGTATTTT
size: many; D: NA; length: 13; V: TRBV27; J: TRBJ2-1; CDR3: CASSERAFNEQFF; DNA: TGTGCCAGCAGTGAGCGGGCGTTCAATGAGCAGTTCTTC
size: NA; D: NA; length: 14; V: TRBV4-2; J: TRBJ2-1; CDR3: CASSVRDSDNEQFF; DNA: TGTGCCAGCAGCGTCCGGGACTCCGACAATGAGCAGTTCTTC
size: few; D: NA; length: 15; V: TRBV7-9; J: TRBJ2-7; CDR3: CASSLFGDGNYEQYF; DNA: TGTGCCAGCAGCTTATTCGGGGACGGAAACTACGAGCAGTACTTC
size: NA; D: NA; length: 12; V: TRBV20-1; J: TRBJ1-2; CDR3: CSAGGLIDGYTF; DNA: TGCAGTGCGGGGGGGTTGATCGACGGCTACACCTTC
size: many; D: TRBD2; length: 16; V: TRBV9; J: TRBJ2-2; CDR3: CASSVLAGINTGELFF; DNA: TGTGCCAGCAGCGTTCTAGCGGGGATTAACACCGGGGAGCTGTTTTTT
size: NA; D: NA; length: 13; V: TRBV28; J: TRBJ2-5; CDR3: CASSLRFGETQYF; DNA: TGTGCCAGCAGTTTACGGTTTGGAGAGACCCAGTACTTC
size: many; D: NA; length: 15; V: TRBV5-1; J: TRBJ2-6; CDR3: CASSLQISGANVLTF; DNA: TGCGCCAGCAGCCTACAAATCTCTGGGGCCAACGTCCTGACTTTC